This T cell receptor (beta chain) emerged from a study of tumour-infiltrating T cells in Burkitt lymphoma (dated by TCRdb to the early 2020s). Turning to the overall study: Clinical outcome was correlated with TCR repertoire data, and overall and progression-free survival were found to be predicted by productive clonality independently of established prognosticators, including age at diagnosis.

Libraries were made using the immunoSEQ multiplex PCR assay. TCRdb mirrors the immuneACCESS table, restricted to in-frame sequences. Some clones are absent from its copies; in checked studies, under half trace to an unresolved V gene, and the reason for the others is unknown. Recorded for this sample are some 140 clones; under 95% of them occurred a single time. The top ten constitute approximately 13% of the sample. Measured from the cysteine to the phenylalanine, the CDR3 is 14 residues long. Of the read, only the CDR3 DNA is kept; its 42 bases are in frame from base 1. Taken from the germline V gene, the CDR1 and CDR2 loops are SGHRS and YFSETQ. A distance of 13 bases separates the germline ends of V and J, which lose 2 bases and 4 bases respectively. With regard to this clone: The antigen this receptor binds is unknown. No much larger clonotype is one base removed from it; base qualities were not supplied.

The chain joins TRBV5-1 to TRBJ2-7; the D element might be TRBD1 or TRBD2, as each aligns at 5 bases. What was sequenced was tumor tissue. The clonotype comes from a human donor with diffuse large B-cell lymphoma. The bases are TGCGCCAGCAGCTTAACAGGCAGGGAGTACGAGCAGTACTTC. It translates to CASSLTGREYEQYF.